This T cell receptor (beta chain) was captured in a study of blood T cells in healthy people across ages. Study results and caveats: Expanded clonotype changes were possibly confounded by unknown donor CMV status. The study found more naive CD4+ cells and higher diversity in long-lived than aged donors.

For every donor, a draw yielded around 10 milliliters of peripheral blood. For the second PCR, which ran for 7 to 11 cycles, a sample-barcoded 5' primer and a J-beta primer mix were used. Every molecule of cDNA carried a tag from a template-switch adaptor with 12 random nucleotides. A single record per CDR3 protein comes from TCRdb applying MiXCR to the 5' RACE reads. This table holds 1.5 million to 2 million distinct CDR3 sequences, around half found once. With respect to this clonotype: The antigen remains undetermined.

Germline CDR1 reads SEHNR; CDR2 reads FQNEAQ (reference sequence). The CDR3 extends over 16 amino acids. Germline trimming cut 0 bases from V and 4 bases from J; bases unmatched to any gene: 7. This receptor was taken from a middle-aged woman in good health. V gene TRBV7-9 combines with J gene TRBJ1-2, with 8 positions matching TRBD1. Sequencing was carried out using blood. The CDR3 sequence: CASSLARGPFIYGYTF. The DNA for the CDR3 is TGTGCCAGCAGCTTAGCCAGGGGGCCGTTTATCTATGGCTACACCTTC.